Sequencing of this TCR beta chain was carried out in a study of radiotherapy plus CTLA-4 blockade in lung cancer. About the study: Disease control was seen in approximately 31% of patients, objective responses in around 17%. Study observations and caveats: TCR clones originating in tumors grew in number in blood after radiotherapy plus ipilimumab. Reported findings show early blood T cell clone dynamics, with interferon-beta, best predicted response.

Method: immunoSEQ multiplex PCR; TCRdb's copy keeps in-frame clones and lacks some. The table has approximately 73,000 clones, 80% to 90% seen once. Concerning this clone: What it binds is not known.

Germline CDR1 is LNHDA and CDR2 is SQIVND (reference sequence). V was clipped by 6 bases and J by 4 bases, with 18 bases between them. CDR3 size: 15 residues. Sequences were derived from peripheral blood, sampled from a patient treated with radiotherapy plus ipilimumab. V usage is TRBV19 and J usage is TRBJ1-2, with a possible D match to TRBD1 (5 bases). This sequence was found in a human donor with non-small cell lung cancer that progressed on radiotherapy plus ipilimumab. In DNA, the CDR3 is TGTGCCAGTAGATACTCCGGAACAGGACCCTATGGCTACACCTTC. Amino acids: CASRYSGTGPYGYTF. The complete variable domain, with remaining parts taken from reference TRBV19 and TRBJ1-2, reads DGGITQSPKYLFRKEGQNVTLSCEQNLNHDAMYWYRQDPGQGLRLIYYSQIVNDFQKGDIAEGYSVSREKKESFPLTVTSAQKNPTAFYLCASRYSGTGPYGYTFGSGTRLTVV.